The 31 T cell receptor beta chains listed next were all sequenced from one sample in a study of blood T cell repertoires in COVID-19. Data came from immunoSEQ multiplex PCR; TCRdb stores just in-frame clones and leaves some out. This sample has about 380,000 clones; about 90% occur once, and the top ten carry 1% to 1.5%. Material for sequencing was peripheral blood. Every receptor here comes from a man in his forties or fifties with acute or convalescent COVID-19.

The chain couples TRBV28 to TRBJ1-5; 8 nucleotides line up with TRBD1. V lost 2 bases and J lost 6; bases outside the gene matches: 6. Germline V lookup: CDR1 MDHEN, CDR2 SYDVKM. The CDR3 is made up of 15 amino acids. CDR3 nucleotides: TGTGCCAGCAGTTTAGGACAGGGAGTGGGTCAGCCCCAGCATTTT. Encoded protein: CASSLGQGVGQPQHF.

V and J are TRBV7-2 and TRBJ2-1, with D perhaps matching TRBD2 (6 bases). This CDR3 has 15 amino acids. V shed 1 base and J shed 1 base, with 8 bases lying between them. CDR1 SGHTA and CDR2 FQGNSA come from the germline V gene. The CDR3 is CASSLDGGSYNEQFF. The CDR3 bases are TGTGCCAGCAGCTTAGATGGGGGGTCCTACAATGAGCAGTTCTTC.

The V and J genes are TRBV5-6 and TRBJ1-2; TRBD1 might be the D (6 bases). Trimming cost V 0 bases and J 8 bases, with 14 bases left between them. This CDR3 has 14 amino acids. Germline CDR1 is SGHDT and CDR2 is YYEEEE. The CDR3: CASSLGAGAGGYTF. The CDR3 DNA is TGTGCCAGCAGCTTGGGAGCGGGGGCTGGAGGCTACACCTTC.

The genes are TRBV14 and TRBJ2-3; TRBD1 aligns across 7 bases. Germline CDR1 reads SGHDN; CDR2 reads FVKESK. There are 19 residues in the CDR3. V shed 4 bases, J shed 4 bases, and the junction held 20 bases outside the gene matches. The CDR3 sequence is CASSPYRGGVRRGPDTQYF. CDR3 bases: TGTGCCAGCAGCCCCTACAGAGGGGGCGTACGCAGGGGCCCAGATACGCAGTATTTT.

This clone was found once. The chain is built from TRBV7-9 and TRBJ2-1; the match to TRBD2 covers 10 bases. Trimming cost V 6 bases and J 5 bases; bases outside gene matches: 10. The CDR3 extends over 16 amino acids. Looked up from germline, CDR1 is SEHNR and CDR2 is FQNEAQ (reference sequence). DNA of the CDR3: TGTGCCAGCAGGGTTAGAAGCGGGAGGGCCCACAATGAGCAGTTCTTC. It is translated as CASRVRSGRAHNEQFF.

The CDR3 DNA reads as TGTGCCATCACCCCCACCCCAGGACAGGGGTCCTACGAGCAGTACTTC. It specifies CAITPTPGQGSYEQYF. V gene TRBV10-3 combines with J gene TRBJ2-7, with TRBD1 identical over 9 bases. Germline values: CDR1 ENHRY, CDR2 SYGVKD. The CDR3 consists of 16 residues. J gave up 1 base and V 7 bases, and 11 bases lay outside the gene matches.

This chain joins TRBV21-1 and TRBJ2-5; the tabulated D call, TRBD2, remains unverified against the DNA. TRBV21-1 is listed as a pseudogene. The CDR3 runs 17 residues. The CDR3, as DNA: TGTGCCAGCAGCAAGGTTTCTAGCGGGGGACCTAAGAACACCCAGTACTTC. As protein: CASSKVSSGGPKNTQYF.

The genes are TRBV7-9 and TRBJ1-2; D gene unclear. The CDR3 consists of 12 residues. With 5 bases removed from V and 7 bases from J, the gap between germline ends came to 11 bases. Per germline, CDR1 SEHNR and CDR2 FQNEAQ (reference sequence). The CDR3 sequence: CASSPNEAGYTF. The CDR3 DNA is TGTGCCAGCAGCCCTAATGAGGCTGGCTACACCTTC.

This clone was detected once. The V gene is TRBV14, the J gene TRBJ1-1; D might be TRBD1 (5 bases). Between the trimmed V and J ends, which lost 0 bases and 1 base, there was a span of 15 bases. This CDR3 region has 17 residues. Germline V gene lookup returns CDR1 SGHDN and CDR2 FVKESK. CDR3 residues: CASSQDLGALTNTEAFF. In nucleotides, the CDR3 is TGTGCCAGCAGCCAAGATCTAGGGGCGCTAACGAACACTGAAGCTTTCTTT.

This chain connects TRBV5-1 to TRBJ2-1; 15 bases are shared with TRBD2. The CDR3 spans 18 residues. The junction had 7 bases not matched to a gene; V was cut back by 0 bases and J by 6 bases. Germline loops: CDR1 SGHRS, CDR2 YFSETQ. The CDR3 loop reads CASSLASGLAGGGNEQFF. For the CDR3, the DNA is TGCGCCAGCAGCTTGGCCTCGGGACTAGCGGGGGGCGGCAATGAGCAGTTCTTC.

J is TRBJ1-3 and V is TRBV19; 9 bases are a match to TRBD1. The CDR3 sequence is 15 residues long. After removal of 9 bases from V and 4 bases from J, the junction contained 10 bases not matched to a gene. Germline-derived CDR1 and CDR2 are LNHDA and SQIVND (reference sequence). The CDR3 bases are TGTGCCAGCCGCACCTTGGACAGGGGCGGAAACACCATATATTTT. This encodes CASRTLDRGGNTIYF.

This clone was seen just once. The chain combines TRBV6-2 or TRBV6-3 with TRBJ2-1; 9 positions match TRBD2. Unmatched junction bases numbered 6, after V lost 2 bases and J lost 13 bases. The CDR3 sequence is 13 residues long. CDR1 and CDR2 from the germline V gene are MNHEY and SVGEGT. In DNA, the CDR3 is TGTGCCAGCAGTTACGGGGCTAGCGGGATACAGTTCTTC. Its translation is CASSYGASGIQFF.

The chain is built from TRBV28 and TRBJ1-1, with TRBD1 matching over 9 bases. V lost 4 bases to trimming and J lost 4 bases; unmatched junction nucleotides: 7. The CDR3 totals 15 residues. Germline V gene data show CDR1 as MDHEN and CDR2 as SYDVKM. The CDR3 DNA sequence: TGTGCCAGCAGTTCAACAGGGGGCTTGGTCACTGAAGCTTTCTTT. The encoded protein is CASSSTGGLVTEAFF.

This sequence joins TRBV2 and TRBJ1-5, with a possible D match to TRBD1 (5 bases). V lost 7 bases and J 3 bases, leaving 10 bases between the germline ends. Germline values: CDR1 SNHLY, CDR2 FYNNEI. This CDR3 is 13 amino acids long. The CDR3 here is CASTPGLNQPQHF. Written as DNA, the CDR3 is TGTGCCAGCACCCCGGGACTCAATCAGCCCCAGCATTTT.

The CDR3 loop is CASSRPSDSWTEQFF. DNA for the CDR3: TGTGCCAGCAGTCGCCCTAGCGATTCCTGGACTGAGCAGTTCTTC. The chain carries TRBV28 and TRBJ2-1; maybe TRBD2 (6 bases). V was clipped by 5 bases and J by 9 bases, with 20 bases between them. Germline V gene data show CDR1 as MDHEN and CDR2 as SYDVKM. This CDR3 is 15 amino acids long.

This rearrangement joins TRBV7-8 to TRBJ2-7; TRBD2 is a possible D gene (6 bases). Germline V gives CDR1 SGHVS, CDR2 FQNEAQ. V shed 1 base and J shed 3 bases, with 10 bases lying between them. The CDR3 has 14 residues. The CDR3 DNA sequence: TGTGCCAGCAGCTTAGGGGTCGGGAGCTACGAGCAGTACTTC. Translating it yields CASSLGVGSYEQYF.

This clone was picked up one time. The genes are TRBV4-3 and TRBJ1-1; D is ambiguous. Per germline, CDR1 LGHNA and CDR2 YSLEER. V lost 3 bases and J lost 1, with 6 bases in between. The CDR3 sequence is 13 residues long. CDR3 sequence: CASSQTGNTEAFF. Written as DNA, the CDR3 is TGCGCCAGCAGCCAGACGGGGAACACTGAAGCTTTCTTT.

The chain is built from TRBV11-3 and TRBJ2-2, with 7 positions matching TRBD2. Per germline, CDR1 SGHNT and CDR2 YENEEA. Germline trimming cut 2 bases from V and 4 bases from J; bases unmatched to any gene: 10. The CDR3 runs 17 residues. DNA of the CDR3: TGTGCCAGCAGCTTAATCGGCGGGAGTGGGATCACCGGGGAGCTGTTTTTT. This encodes CASSLIGGSGITGELFF.

The V gene is TRBV25-1, the J gene TRBJ2-7, with TRBD1 as a possible D gene (7 bases). Germline CDR1 and CDR2: MGHDK and SYGVNS. The CDR3 length is 14 residues. The V and J ends lost 2 bases and 6 bases respectively, with 14 bases between them. The CDR3 spells CASSEGRGAVEQYF. DNA of the CDR3: TGTGCCAGCAGTGAAGGCAGGGGGGCGGTCGAGCAGTACTTC.

The rearrangement uses TRBV7-3 and TRBJ2-1; D is ambiguous. This CDR3 is built from 14 residues. The germline CDR1 and CDR2 sequences are SGHTA and FQGTGA. V lost 1 base and J 5 bases, leaving 9 bases between the germline ends. The CDR3 DNA follows: TGTGCCAGCAGCTTAAACGAAGAGGACAATGAGCAGTTCTTC. This sequence encodes CASSLNEEDNEQFF.

The chain links TRBV5-4 to TRBJ2-7; no definite D call. Trimming left V 0 bases short and J 7 bases short, with 8 bases between. CDR1 SGHNT and CDR2 YYREEE come from the germline V gene (reference sequence). This CDR3 is built from 12 residues. The DNA for the CDR3 is TGTGCCAGCAGCTTGGCCGTCGGGGAGCAGTACTTC. This encodes CASSLAVGEQYF.

This sequence joins TRBV9 and TRBJ2-1, with D perhaps TRBD2 (5 bases). V was cut by 3 bases and J by 1 base, with 11 bases left in between. Germline CDR1 is SGDLS and CDR2 is YYNGEE. The CDR3 has 15 residues. In DNA, the CDR3 is TGTGCCAGCAGCGCCCGGGGATCTTCCTACAATGAGCAGTTCTTC. Amino acid sequence: CASSARGSSYNEQFF.

This rearrangement joins TRBV4-1 to TRBJ1-1, with D possibly matching TRBD1 (6 bases). Deletions cut 5 bases from V and 4 bases from J, with 11 bases between. The CDR3 is made up of 13 amino acids. Germline V lookup: CDR1 MGHRA, CDR2 YSYEKL. CDR3 residues: CASSRGRGTEAFF. For the CDR3, the DNA is TGCGCCAGCAGCAGGGGGAGGGGCACTGAAGCTTTCTTT.

The V call is TRBV12-3 or TRBV12-4, the J call TRBJ1-2; 8 nucleotides match TRBD1. The CDR3 contains 13 residues. J gave up 6 bases and V 4 bases, and 4 bases lay outside the gene matches. CDR3 region: CASSWTGRDGYTF. CDR3 nucleotide sequence: TGTGCCAGCAGTTGGACAGGGAGGGATGGCTACACCTTC.

The V and J genes are TRBV30 and TRBJ1-4, with D maybe TRBD1 (6 bases). The length of the CDR3 is 15 residues. Per germline, CDR1 GTSNPN and CDR2 SVGIG (reference sequence). Trimming took 0 bases from V and 0 from J, leaving 8 bases between them. CDR3 region: CAWSVTGTTNEKLFF. CDR3 bases: TGTGCCTGGAGTGTCACAGGGACAACTAATGAAAAACTGTTTTTT.

The chain links TRBV2 to TRBJ2-1, with TRBD2 as a possible D gene (6 bases). The CDR3 has 12 residues. Germline loops: CDR1 SNHLY, CDR2 FYNNEI. V was cut by 0 bases and J by 9 bases, with 6 bases left in between. The CDR3 DNA reads as TGTGCCAGCAGTGAAGCGGGACTTGAGCAGTTCTTC. This translates into CASSEAGLEQFF.

This CDR3 is CAWSVSNIEQYF. The CDR3 nucleotides are TGTGCCTGGAGTGTATCCAACATCGAGCAGTACTTC. The J gene is TRBJ2-7, the V gene TRBV30; D is unclear. This CDR3 region has 12 residues. The V and J ends lost 0 bases and 6 bases respectively, with 9 bases between them. Germline CDR1 and CDR2: GTSNPN and SVGIG (reference sequence).

The CDR3 spells CASSRQGLSGANVLTF. In nucleotides, the CDR3 is TGTGCCAGTAGTCGGCAGGGCCTCTCTGGGGCCAACGTCCTGACTTTC. This chain connects TRBV19 to TRBJ2-6; TRBD1 is a possible D gene (5 bases). Germline CDR1 and CDR2: LNHDA and SQIVND (reference sequence). The CDR3 consists of 16 residues. V was cut by 5 bases and J by 0 bases, with 11 bases left in between. The whole variable domain, filled in from reference TRBV19 and TRBJ2-6, reads DGGITQSPKYLFRKEGQNVTLSCEQNLNHDAMYWYRQDPGQGLRLIYYSQIVNDFQKGDIAEGYSVSREKKESFPLTVTSAQKNPTAFYLCASSRQGLSGANVLTFGAGSRLTVL.

This chain connects TRBV5-6 to TRBJ1-1; D is undetermined. Between the trimmed V and J ends, which lost 0 bases and 0 bases, there was a span of 9 bases. The CDR3 runs 15 residues. The germline CDR1 and CDR2 sequences are SGHDT and YYEEEE. The CDR3 nucleotides read TGTGCCAGCAGCTTGGTTCCCCCCATGAACACTGAAGCTTTCTTT. The encoded protein is CASSLVPPMNTEAFF.

The gene calls are TRBV18 and TRBJ2-1; possible D gene TRBD2, 5 bases. The germline V and J ends were trimmed by 3 bases and 8 bases, with 17 bases remaining between them. This CDR3 has 15 residues. Germline CDR1 and CDR2: KGHSH and LQKENI. CDR3 in amino acids: CASSPVGSAGDEQFF. The CDR3 nucleotides read TGTGCCAGCTCACCTGTTGGTAGCGCTGGGGATGAGCAGTTCTTC.

This clone was detected a few times. This chain links TRBV7-2 with TRBJ1-5, with TRBD1 identical over 9 bases. This CDR3 contains 15 residues. J lost 5 bases, V lost 6 bases, and 8 bases had no gene match. Per the germline V gene, CDR1 is SGHTA and CDR2 is FQGNSA. This chain's CDR3 is CASSYLGTGHQPQHF. CDR3 coding DNA: TGTGCCAGCAGTTATCTCGGGACAGGGCATCAGCCCCAGCATTTT.